A selection of T cell receptor beta chains follows, all from one sample in a study of control samples from healthy donors and cancer patients. Sequencing was performed with immunoSEQ multiplex PCR; in TCRdb, only in-frame clones are kept and a portion is missing. The data show about 92,000 clones, 82% seen once. Sample: blood. The receptor source for this set is a woman in her fifties or sixties in good health. CDR3s include the opening cysteine and the closing phenylalanine or tryptophan. Each record gives: CDR3 protein, CDR3 DNA, D gene, V gene, J gene, clone size. A D gene is named only where the DNA matches it firmly. Some rows have no size entry. The others give once, few or many, or a class for an expanded clone.

CDR3aa: CASSGSGMNEKLFF; CDR3nt: TGTGCCAGCAGCGGCTCGGGCATGAATGAAAAACTGTTTTTT; d_gene: NA; v_gene: TRBV9; j_gene: TRBJ1-4; abundance: NA
CDR3aa: CASSPNIGATNEKLFF; CDR3nt: TGTGCCAGCAGTCCAAACATCGGTGCAACTAATGAAAAACTGTTTTTT; d_gene: NA; v_gene: TRBV28; j_gene: TRBJ1-4; abundance: NA
CDR3aa: CASSISANYGYTF; CDR3nt: TGTGCCAGTAGTATATCAGCTAACTATGGCTACACCTTC; d_gene: NA; v_gene: TRBV19; j_gene: TRBJ1-2; abundance: NA
CDR3aa: CASSPTGFSNQPQHF; CDR3nt: TGTGCCAGCAGTCCGACAGGGTTTAGCAATCAGCCCCAGCATTTT; d_gene: TRBD1; v_gene: TRBV6-5; j_gene: TRBJ1-5; abundance: NA
CDR3aa: CATSDGHKDTQYF; CDR3nt: TGTGCCACCAGTGACGGACACAAGGATACGCAGTATTTT; d_gene: NA; v_gene: TRBV24-1; j_gene: TRBJ2-3; abundance: once
CDR3aa: CASSLSWSSYNSPLHF; CDR3nt: TGTGCCAGCAGTTTATCGTGGAGCTCCTATAATTCACCCCTCCACTTT; d_gene: NA; v_gene: TRBV27; j_gene: TRBJ1-6; abundance: NA
CDR3aa: CASILEGGTEAFF; CDR3nt: TGTGCCAGTATACTAGAGGGGGGGACTGAAGCTTTCTTT; d_gene: NA; v_gene: TRBV2; j_gene: TRBJ1-1; abundance: NA
CDR3aa: CASSPRLSGAEAFF; CDR3nt: TGTGCCAGCAGCCCTAGACTCTCAGGGGCAGAAGCTTTCTTT; d_gene: NA; v_gene: TRBV3-1/TRBV3-2; j_gene: TRBJ1-1; abundance: NA
CDR3aa: CASSAGGINTEAFF; CDR3nt: TGCGCCAGCAGCGCCGGCGGGATCAACACTGAAGCTTTCTTT; d_gene: NA; v_gene: TRBV5-1; j_gene: TRBJ1-1; abundance: NA
CDR3aa: CASSYSGGSYGYTF; CDR3nt: TGTGCCAGCAGTTACTCCGGGGGCTCGTATGGCTACACCTTC; d_gene: NA; v_gene: TRBV6-5; j_gene: TRBJ1-2; abundance: NA
CDR3aa: CASSTRGASASYEQYF; CDR3nt: TGTGCCAGCAGCACCCGGGGGGCTAGCGCATCCTATGAGCAGTACTTC; d_gene: NA; v_gene: TRBV13; j_gene: TRBJ2-7; abundance: NA
CDR3aa: CASSIGGVGAKNIQYF; CDR3nt: TGTGCCAGTAGTATTGGAGGGGTCGGGGCCAAAAACATTCAGTACTTC; d_gene: NA; v_gene: TRBV19; j_gene: TRBJ2-4; abundance: NA
CDR3aa: CASSLLVETQYF; CDR3nt: TGTGCCAGCAGTTTACTAGTAGAGACCCAGTACTTC; d_gene: NA; v_gene: TRBV12-3/TRBV12-4; j_gene: TRBJ2-5; abundance: few
CDR3aa: CASSLYSGGEGEQFF; CDR3nt: TGCGCCAGCAGCTTGTATAGCGGGGGGGAAGGTGAGCAGTTCTTC; d_gene: TRBD2; v_gene: TRBV5-1; j_gene: TRBJ2-1; abundance: NA
CDR3aa: CASSRGYNEQFF; CDR3nt: TGTGCCAGCTCACGGGGATACAATGAGCAGTTCTTC; d_gene: NA; v_gene: TRBV18; j_gene: TRBJ2-1; abundance: NA
CDR3aa: CASSAGLVTDTQYF; CDR3nt: TGTGCCAGCAGCGCGGGACTAGTGACAGATACGCAGTATTTT; d_gene: TRBD2; v_gene: TRBV2; j_gene: TRBJ2-3; abundance: NA